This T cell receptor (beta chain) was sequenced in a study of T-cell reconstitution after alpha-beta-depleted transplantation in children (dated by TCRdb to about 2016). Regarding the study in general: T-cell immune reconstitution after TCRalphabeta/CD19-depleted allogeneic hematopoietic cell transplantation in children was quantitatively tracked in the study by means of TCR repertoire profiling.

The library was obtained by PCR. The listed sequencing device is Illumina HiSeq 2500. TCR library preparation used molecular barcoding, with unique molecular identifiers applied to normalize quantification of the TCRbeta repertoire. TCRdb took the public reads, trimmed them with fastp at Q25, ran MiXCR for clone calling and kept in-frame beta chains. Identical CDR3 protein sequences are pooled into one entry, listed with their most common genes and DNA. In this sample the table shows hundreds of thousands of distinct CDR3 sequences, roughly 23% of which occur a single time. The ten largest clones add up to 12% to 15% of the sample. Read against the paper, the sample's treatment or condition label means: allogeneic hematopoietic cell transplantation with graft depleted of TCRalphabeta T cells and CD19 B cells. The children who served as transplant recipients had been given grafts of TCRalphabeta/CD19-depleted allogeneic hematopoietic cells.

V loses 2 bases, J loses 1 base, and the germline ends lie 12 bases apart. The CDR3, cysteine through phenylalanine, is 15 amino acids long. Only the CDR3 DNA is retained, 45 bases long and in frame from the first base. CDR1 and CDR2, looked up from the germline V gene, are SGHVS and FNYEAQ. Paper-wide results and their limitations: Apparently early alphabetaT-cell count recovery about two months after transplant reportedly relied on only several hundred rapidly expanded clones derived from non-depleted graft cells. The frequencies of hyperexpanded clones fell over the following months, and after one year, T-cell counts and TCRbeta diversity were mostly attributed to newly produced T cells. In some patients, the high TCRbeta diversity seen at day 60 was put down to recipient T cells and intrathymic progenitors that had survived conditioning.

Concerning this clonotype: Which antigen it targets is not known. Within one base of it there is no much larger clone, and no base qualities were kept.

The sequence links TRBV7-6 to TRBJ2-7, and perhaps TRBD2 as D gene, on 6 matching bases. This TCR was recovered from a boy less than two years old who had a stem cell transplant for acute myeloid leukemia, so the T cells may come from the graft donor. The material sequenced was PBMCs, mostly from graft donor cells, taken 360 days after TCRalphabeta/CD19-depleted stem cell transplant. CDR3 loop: CASSLYPGESYEQYF. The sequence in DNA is TGTGCCAGCAGCTTATATCCGGGGGAGTCCTACGAGCAGTACTTC.